Below, one T cell receptor beta chain is given with its context. What it binds is unknown. Trimming left V 8 bases short and J 0 bases short, with 17 bases between. CDR3 length equals 15 residues. CDR1 SGHTA and CDR2 FQGNSA come from the germline V gene. Amplification used 60 Vbeta primers and 13 Jbeta primers. TCRdb keeps only in-frame clones here, not all; method: immunoSEQ multiplex PCR. Here the sample spans about 130,000 clones, roughly 78% being singletons. The data stem from a study of cytomegalovirus exposure and HLA in healthy donors. Broader study findings: Fewer N-insertions than the 666-donor mean were reportedly shown by an Asian-associated ancestry cluster in a later analysis. Sequencing depth roughly uniform across donors was assumed in presence/absence analyses. Some 150 TCR beta chains were listed as cytomegalovirus-associated.

The sequenced sample was PBMCs. This sequence was found in a man younger than 40 in good health and CMV-seropositive. The J gene is TRBJ2-7, the V gene TRBV7-2, with a tentative D call TRBD2 (8 bases). The DNA of the CDR3 is TGTGCCAGCTGTATAGCGGGACAGAGCTCCTACGAGCAGTACTTC. This gives the protein CASCIAGQSSYEQYF.